The 13 T cell receptor beta chains reported below all come from one sample, sequenced in a study of spatial heterogeneity in lung cancer. Time point here: blood at routine non-recurrence follow-up after resection. One entry per CDR3 protein results from TCRdb running MiXCR on the 5' RACE reads. Found here are some 41,000 distinct CDR3 sequences, approximately 22% of them singletons; the top ten hold 6.5% to 9%. The sample was PBMCs, taken at follow-up. These receptors were obtained from a female donor with early-stage non-small cell lung cancer.

In its sample, this clonotype was seen many times. The chain is built from TRBV10-3 and TRBJ2-5; D might be TRBD2 (5 bases). In germline, CDR1 is ENHRY, CDR2 SYGVKD. Trimming cost V 4 bases and J 2 bases, with 8 bases left between them. The CDR3 has 13 amino acids. The CDR3 reads CAISAQRQETQYF. The CDR3 bases are TGTGCCATCAGTGCCCAGCGGCAAGAGACCCAGTACTTC.

V usage is TRBV10-3 and J usage is TRBJ2-7, with D unclear. There are 17 residues in the CDR3. Germline CDR1 ENHRY, CDR2 SYGVKD. V shed 0 bases and J shed 0 bases, with 15 bases lying between them. CDR3 loop: CAISESAKPSGSYEQYV. The CDR3 nucleotides are TGTGCCATCAGTGAGTCAGCTAAGCCGTCGGGCTCCTACGAGCAGTACGTC.

This clonotype occurred a few times. The chain uses TRBV19 and TRBJ1-3; 12 nucleotides align to TRBD1. The CDR3 spans 18 residues. J lost 0 bases, V lost 4 bases, and 7 bases had no gene match. Looked up from germline, CDR1 is LNHDA and CDR2 is SQIVND (reference sequence). In DNA, the CDR3 is TGTGCCAGTAGTACGGGACAGGGGGCCTCCAGCTCTGGAAACACCATATATTTT. It translates to CASSTGQGASSSGNTIYF.

Points on this clonotype: One end of the junction is discordant with germline, which a read error may explain. The gene calls are TRBV19 and TRBJ2-1, with TRBD1 as a possible D gene (5 bases). This CDR3 contains 12 residues. Looked up from germline, CDR1 is LNHDA and CDR2 is SQIVND (reference sequence). DNA for the CDR3: TGTGCCAGTAGTATAGGTAGGGGAACCTCGATCTTC. Protein: CASSIGRGTSIF. The full variable domain, rest sourced from reference TRBV19 and TRBJ2-1, is DGGITQSPKYLFRKEGQNVTLSCEQNLNHDAMYWYRQDPGQGLRLIYYSQIVNDFQKGDIAEGYSVSREKKESFPLTVTSAQKNPTAFYLCASSIGRGTSIFGPGTRLTVL.

The CDR3 DNA reads as TGCGCCAGCAGCTCAATACGGACAGGGTATGGCTACACCTTC. This codes for CASSSIRTGYGYTF. This rearrangement joins TRBV5-1 to TRBJ1-2, with 8 bases identical to TRBD1. The CDR3 loop spans 14 amino acids. Germline assignment: CDR1 SGHRS and CDR2 YFSETQ. V lost 3 bases, J lost 5 bases, and 6 bases stayed unmatched.

V and J are TRBV10-3 and TRBJ2-1, with 12 bases identical to TRBD2. This CDR3 is 15 amino acids long. Germline V gives CDR1 ENHRY, CDR2 SYGVKD. V lost 0 bases to trimming and J lost 8 bases; unmatched junction nucleotides: 2. CDR3 DNA: TGTGCCATCAGTGAGTCACTAGCGGGGGGATATGAGCAGTTCTTC. Translated, it gives CAISESLAGGYEQFF.

The chain links TRBV5-6 to TRBJ2-1, with 11 bases fitting TRBD1. Looked up from germline, CDR1 is SGHDT and CDR2 is YYEEEE. The CDR3 has 17 amino acids. Trimming at V came to 4 bases and at J to 7 bases, leaving 13 bases not matched to a gene. In nucleotides, the CDR3 is TGTGCCAGCAGCACATACTTATGGGACAGGGGGTGGAATGAGCAGTTCTTC. This translates into CASSTYLWDRGWNEQFF.

The gene calls are TRBV5-1 and TRBJ1-1; D gene uncertain. This CDR3 comprises 14 residues. V dropped 1 base and J dropped 3 bases, with 10 bases sitting between them. The germline V gene has CDR1 SGHRS and CDR2 YFSETQ. The CDR3 nucleotides read TGCGCCAGCAGCTTGAATAGGCAGGACACTGAAGCTTTCTTT. Amino acids: CASSLNRQDTEAFF.

V is TRBV10-3 and J is TRBJ2-3; TRBD1 matches 7 bases. The CDR3 contains 15 residues. The junction had 12 bases not matched to a gene; V was cut back by 6 bases and J by 6 bases. Per the germline V gene, CDR1 is ENHRY and CDR2 is SYGVKD. The CDR3 loop is CAISGEQEGADTQYF. For the CDR3, the DNA is TGTGCCATCAGCGGTGAGCAAGAGGGGGCGGATACGCAGTATTTT.

The sample holds a few counts of this clonotype. Possible read error: a much larger clone is one base away. The chain recombines TRBV5-6 with TRBJ1-1, with D hard to call. The CDR3 runs to 12 residues. The germline V gene has CDR1 SGHDT and CDR2 YYEEEE. Between the trimmed V and J ends, which lost 1 base and 0 bases, there was a span of 1 base. CDR3 in amino acids: CASSLLNTEAFF. As DNA, the CDR3 is TGTGCCAGCAGCTTGCTGAACACTGAAGCTTTCTTT. The full variable domain, completed using reference TRBV5-6 and TRBJ1-1, is DAGVTQSPTHLIKTRGQQVTLRCSPKSGHDTVSWYQQALGQGPQFIFQYYEEEERQRGNFPDRFSGHQFPNYSSELNVNALLLGDSALYLCASSLLNTEAFFGQGTRLTVV.

The gene calls are TRBV7-9 and TRBJ2-3; 7 bases match TRBD2. CDR1 is SEHNR, CDR2 FQNEAQ, per germline (reference sequence). The CDR3 has 13 residues. V dropped 10 bases and J dropped 1; count of bases not matched to a gene: 5. The CDR3 reads CATLAGGTDTQYF. The CDR3 DNA follows: TGTGCCACCCTTGCGGGGGGCACAGATACGCAGTATTTT.

The rearrangement uses TRBV10-3 and TRBJ1-1; D might be TRBD1 (5 bases). The CDR3 extends over 14 amino acids. In germline, CDR1 is ENHRY, CDR2 SYGVKD. The V end was cut by 2 bases, the J end by 2 bases, with 9 bases between. The CDR3 loop is CAISELTANTEAFF. CDR3 coding DNA: TGTGCCATCAGTGAGCTGACAGCCAACACTGAAGCTTTCTTT.

This clonotype is categorized as medium-sized. The genes are TRBV7-3 and TRBJ2-2; D may match TRBD1 or TRBD2 (5 bases each). The length of the CDR3 is 15 residues. V lost 7 bases and J lost 0, with 12 bases in between. Germline-derived CDR1 and CDR2 are SGHTA and FQGTGA. In DNA, the CDR3 is TGTGCCAGCAAACCAGGGACGGCGAACACCGGGGAGCTGTTTTTT. Its protein is CASKPGTANTGELFF.